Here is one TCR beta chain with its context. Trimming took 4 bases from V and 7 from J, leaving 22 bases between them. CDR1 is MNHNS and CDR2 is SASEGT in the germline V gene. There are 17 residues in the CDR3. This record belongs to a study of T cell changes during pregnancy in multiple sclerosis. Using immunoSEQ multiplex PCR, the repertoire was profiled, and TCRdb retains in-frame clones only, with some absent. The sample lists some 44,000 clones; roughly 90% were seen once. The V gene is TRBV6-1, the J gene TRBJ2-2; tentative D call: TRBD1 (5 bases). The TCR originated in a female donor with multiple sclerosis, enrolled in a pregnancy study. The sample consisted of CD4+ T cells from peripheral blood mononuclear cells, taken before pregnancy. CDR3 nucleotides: TGTGCCAGCAGTGCTATTACCCAAGCAGGGAAGGACGGGGAGCTGTTTTTT. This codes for CASSAITQAGKDGELFF.